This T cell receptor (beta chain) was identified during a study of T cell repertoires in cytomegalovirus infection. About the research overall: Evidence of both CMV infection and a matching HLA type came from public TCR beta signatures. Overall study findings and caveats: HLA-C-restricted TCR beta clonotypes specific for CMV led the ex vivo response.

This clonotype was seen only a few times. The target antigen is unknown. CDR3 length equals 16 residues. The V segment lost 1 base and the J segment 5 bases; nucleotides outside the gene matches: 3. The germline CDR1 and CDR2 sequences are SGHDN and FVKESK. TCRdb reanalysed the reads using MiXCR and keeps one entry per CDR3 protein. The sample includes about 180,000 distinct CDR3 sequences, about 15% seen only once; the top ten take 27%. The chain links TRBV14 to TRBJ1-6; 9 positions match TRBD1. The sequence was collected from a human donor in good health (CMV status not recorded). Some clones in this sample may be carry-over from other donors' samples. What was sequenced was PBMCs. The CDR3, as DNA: TGTGCCAGCAGCCAAGCCGACAGGGGGGATAATTCACCCCTCCACTTT. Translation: CASSQADRGDNSPLHF.